Detailed here is one TCR beta chain. The protocol was immunoSEQ multiplex PCR, while the TCRdb copy is restricted to in-frame clones and leaves out a portion. The profile shows 200,000 to 300,000 clones, over 75% of them singletons. The data originate from a study of blood T cell repertoires in COVID-19. About the research overall: The cDNA or gDNA used as material had been derived from T cells, B-cell-depleted T cells, or PBMCs.

The CDR3 runs to 12 residues. V shed 4 bases and J shed 7 bases, with 7 bases lying between them. Germline CDR1 KGHSH, CDR2 LQKENI. The J gene is TRBJ1-4, the V gene TRBV18, with no clear D. This clonotype was sampled from a human donor in a cohort sampled during active COVID-19. What was sequenced was peripheral blood. As DNA, the CDR3 is TGTGCCAGCTCACAAACAAGTGAAAAACTGTTTTTT. This gives the protein CASSQTSEKLFF.